The rows below give T cell receptor beta chains drawn from one sample of a study of blood T cell repertoires in COVID-19. The assay was immunoSEQ multiplex PCR, and TCRdb's table has in-frame clones only and misses some. This table holds about 180,000 clones, around 80% found once. Specimen: PBMCs or T cells enriched from blood (not recorded which). The receptors come from a man in his sixties who had been exposed to COVID-19. CDR3s include the opening cysteine and the closing phenylalanine or tryptophan. The D gene is left open where the match is weak. Rows give clone size only sometimes, using once, few, many, or a class for an expanded clone.

>TRBV27|TRBJ1-6|NA|TRBD1
CASSLWGQYRSPLHF
TGTGCCAGCAGTTTATGGGGACAGTACCGATCACCCCTCCACTTT
>TRBV3-1/TRBV3-2|TRBJ1-1|few|NA
CASSHSSGTEAFF
TGTGCCAGCAGCCATAGTTCGGGGACTGAAGCTTTCTTT
>TRBV7-9|TRBJ1-3|NA|NA
CASSSLDISGNTIYF
TGTGCCAGCAGCTCACTAGACATCTCTGGAAACACCATATATTTT
>TRBV30|TRBJ1-2|few|TRBD1
CAWVRQGANYGYTF
TGTGCCTGGGTAAGACAGGGCGCCAACTATGGCTACACCTTC
>TRBV7-9|TRBJ2-1|NA|TRBD2
CASRFGTSGSDEQFF
TGTGCCAGCAGATTTGGGACTAGCGGGAGCGATGAGCAGTTCTTC
>TRBV6-5|TRBJ2-5|NA|TRBD1
CASSITGTGQKTQYF
TGTGCCAGCAGTATAACCGGGACAGGTCAAAAGACCCAGTACTTC
>TRBV7-2|TRBJ1-2|NA|NA
CASRGPYGYTF
TGTGCCAGCCGGGGTCCCTATGGCTACACCTTC
>TRBV11-3|TRBJ2-1|NA|NA
CASSSQSGSSYNEQFF
TGTGCCAGCAGCTCCCAATCGGGGAGCTCCTACAATGAGCAGTTCTTC
>TRBV6-5|TRBJ1-1|NA|NA
CASSYTGRRTEAFF
TGTGCCAGCAGTTACACCGGGAGGAGGACTGAAGCTTTCTTT
>TRBV14|TRBJ2-7|NA|NA
CASSQGAAGADEQYF
TGTGCCAGCAGCCAAGGGGCTGCAGGGGCCGACGAGCAGTACTTC
>TRBV19|TRBJ2-3|NA|NA
CASSIVLTGKLNTQYF
TGTGCCAGTAGTATAGTCCTTACAGGGAAGCTGAATACGCAGTATTTT
>TRBV5-6|TRBJ2-3|NA|TRBD2
CASSWSGLADTDTQYF
TGTGCCAGCAGCTGGTCCGGACTAGCGGACACAGATACGCAGTATTTT
>TRBV14|TRBJ1-4|once|NA
CASSQELMANEKLFF
TGTGCCAGCAGCCAAGAATTGATGGCAAATGAAAAACTGTTTTTT
>TRBV21-1|TRBJ2-1|NA|NA
CASSKAERTTPYNEQFF
TGTGCCAGCAGCAAAGCCGAGAGAACTACCCCCTACAATGAGCAGTTCTTC
>TRBV15|TRBJ2-7|NA|NA
CATSTETDVEQYF
TGTGCCACCAGCACGGAGACGGATGTCGAGCAGTACTTC
>TRBV2|TRBJ2-1|NA|TRBD1
CASSQGQSSYNEQFF
TGTGCCAGCAGTCAGGGACAGAGCTCCTACAATGAGCAGTTCTTC
>TRBV7-8|TRBJ1-1|NA|NA
CASSLLGGAGMNTEAFF
TGTGCCAGCAGCCTACTGGGAGGGGCGGGTATGAACACTGAAGCTTTCTTT
>TRBV11-2|TRBJ1-3|NA|NA
CASSLGTAPGNTIYF
TGTGCCAGCAGCTTAGGCACAGCCCCTGGAAACACCATATATTTT
>TRBV18|TRBJ1-1|NA|NA
CASSPYRTWDTEAFF
TGTGCCAGCTCACCATATCGGACATGGGACACTGAAGCTTTCTTT
>TRBV6-5|TRBJ2-5|NA|TRBD2
CASRNGRAAMETQYF
TGTGCCAGCAGAAATGGGAGGGCCGCAATGGAGACCCAGTACTTC
>TRBV6-5|TRBJ2-3|NA|NA
CASSYRGGTDTQYF
TGTGCCAGCAGTTATCGCGGCGGCACAGATACGCAGTATTTT
>TRBV19|TRBJ2-2|NA|NA
CASSIGEATGELFF
TGTGCCAGTAGTATCGGAGAAGCCACCGGGGAGCTGTTTTTT
>TRBV28|TRBJ2-1|NA|NA
CASRTGLSYNEQFF
TGTGCCAGCAGGACAGGACTGTCCTACAATGAGCAGTTCTTC
>TRBV11-3|TRBJ2-1|NA|TRBD1
CASSLTGGSSYNEQFF
TGTGCCAGCAGCTTGACAGGGGGAAGCTCCTACAATGAGCAGTTCTTC
>TRBV4-1|TRBJ2-7|NA|TRBD2
CASSQDLERGASGRRNEQYF
TGCGCCAGCAGCCAAGATCTAGAAAGAGGAGCTAGCGGGAGAAGAAACGAGCAGTACTTC
>TRBV18|TRBJ2-1|once|TRBD1
CASSRKTGGHEQFF
TGTGCCAGCTCACGAAAGACAGGGGGCCATGAGCAGTTCTTC
>TRBV2|TRBJ2-3|NA|TRBD1
CASIGTGGFADTQYF
TGTGCCAGCATTGGGACAGGGGGTTTTGCAGATACGCAGTATTTT
>TRBV3-1/TRBV3-2|TRBJ1-1|NA|NA
CASSGQGNGEAFF
TGTGCCAGCAGCGGGCAGGGTAACGGTGAAGCTTTCTTT
>TRBV25-1|TRBJ2-7|once|NA
CASSGTPYEQYF
TGTGCCAGCAGTGGGACACCCTACGAGCAGTACTTC
>TRBV25-1|TRBJ1-6|NA|NA
CASRPGNNSPLHF
TGTGCCAGCAGACCGGGTAATAATTCACCCCTCCACTTT
>TRBV21-1|TRBJ2-1|NA|NA
CASSSVAEALVDEQFF
TGTGCCAGCAGCAGTGTCGCGGAGGCCTTGGTGGATGAGCAGTTCTTC
>TRBV5-1|TRBJ1-2|NA|TRBD1
CASSSGTGGAREGYTF
TGCGCCAGCAGTTCCGGGACAGGGGGCGCCAGGGAAGGCTACACCTTC
>TRBV3-1/TRBV3-2|TRBJ2-2|NA|NA
CASSPSRGTGELFF
TGTGCCAGCAGCCCTTCCAGGGGAACCGGGGAGCTGTTTTTT